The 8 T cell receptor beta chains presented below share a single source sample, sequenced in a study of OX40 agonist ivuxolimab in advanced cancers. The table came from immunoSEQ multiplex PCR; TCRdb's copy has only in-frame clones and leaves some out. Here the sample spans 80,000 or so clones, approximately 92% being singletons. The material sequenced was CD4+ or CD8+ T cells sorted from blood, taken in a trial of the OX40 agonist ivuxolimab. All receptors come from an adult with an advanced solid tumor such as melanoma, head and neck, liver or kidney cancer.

The CDR3 region is CASSPGQGYMQYF. As DNA, the CDR3 is TGTGCCAGCAGTCCCGGACAGGGGTATATGCAGTACTTC. The chain joins TRBV27 to TRBJ2-7; 9 bases match TRBD1. CDR1 is MNHEY and CDR2 is SMNVEV in the germline V gene (reference sequence). V lost 5 bases to trimming and J lost 9 bases; unmatched junction nucleotides: 8. The CDR3 sequence is 13 residues long.

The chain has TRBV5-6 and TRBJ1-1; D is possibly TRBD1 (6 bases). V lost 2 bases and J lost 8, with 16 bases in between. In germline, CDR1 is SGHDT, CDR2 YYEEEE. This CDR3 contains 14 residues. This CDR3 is CASSLQGGDWEAFF. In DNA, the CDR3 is TGTGCCAGCAGCTTACAGGGTGGGGACTGGGAAGCTTTCTTT.

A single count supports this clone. The CDR3 region has the DNA TGCGCCAGCAGCCAAGTCAACAGGGGGGACGAGCAGTACTTC. Encoded protein: CASSQVNRGDEQYF. The chain couples TRBV4-1 to TRBJ2-7; 8 nucleotides match TRBD1. CDR3 length: 14 residues. Germline loops: CDR1 MGHRA, CDR2 YSYEKL. The J segment lost 5 bases and the V segment lost 1 base, leaving 4 bases of the junction unmatched.

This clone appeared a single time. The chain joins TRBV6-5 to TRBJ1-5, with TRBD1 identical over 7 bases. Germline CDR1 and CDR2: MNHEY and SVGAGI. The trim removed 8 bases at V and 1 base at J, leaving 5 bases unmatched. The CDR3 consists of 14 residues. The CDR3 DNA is TGTGCCAGCTTCGGGGGACAGAGCAATCAGCCCCAGCATTTT. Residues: CASFGGQSNQPQHF.

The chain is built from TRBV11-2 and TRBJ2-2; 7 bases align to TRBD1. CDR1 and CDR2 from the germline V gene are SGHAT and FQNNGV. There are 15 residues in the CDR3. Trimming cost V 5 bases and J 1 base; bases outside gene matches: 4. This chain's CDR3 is CASSPGDRNTGELFF. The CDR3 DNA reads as TGTGCCAGCAGCCCAGGGGACAGGAACACCGGGGAGCTGTTTTTT.

The CDR3 region is CASSGTGQRYNEQFF. The CDR3 DNA reads TGTGCCAGCAGCGGGACAGGACAAAGATACAATGAGCAGTTCTTC. This chain joins TRBV6-5 and TRBJ2-1; 8 nucleotides agree with TRBD1. CDR3 length: 15 amino acids. Trimming took 6 bases from V and 4 from J; bases not matched to a gene: 8. The V gene's germline CDR1 is MNHEY and CDR2 SVGAGI.

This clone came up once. CDR3 coding DNA: TGCGCCAGCAGCTTGGGAGGGACAGGGGTTGGCTACGAGCAGTACTTC. Protein: CASSLGGTGVGYEQYF. The chain links TRBV5-1 to TRBJ2-7; 10 bases align to TRBD1. The germline V gene encodes CDR1 SGHRS and CDR2 YFSETQ. V lost 0 bases to trimming and J lost 3 bases; unmatched junction nucleotides: 6. CDR3 length: 16 amino acids.

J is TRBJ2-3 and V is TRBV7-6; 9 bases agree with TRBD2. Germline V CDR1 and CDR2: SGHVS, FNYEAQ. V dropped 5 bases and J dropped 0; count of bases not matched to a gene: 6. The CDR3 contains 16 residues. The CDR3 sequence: CASSPRLAASTDTQYF. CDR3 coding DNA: TGTGCCAGCAGCCCGAGACTAGCGGCTAGCACAGATACGCAGTATTTT.